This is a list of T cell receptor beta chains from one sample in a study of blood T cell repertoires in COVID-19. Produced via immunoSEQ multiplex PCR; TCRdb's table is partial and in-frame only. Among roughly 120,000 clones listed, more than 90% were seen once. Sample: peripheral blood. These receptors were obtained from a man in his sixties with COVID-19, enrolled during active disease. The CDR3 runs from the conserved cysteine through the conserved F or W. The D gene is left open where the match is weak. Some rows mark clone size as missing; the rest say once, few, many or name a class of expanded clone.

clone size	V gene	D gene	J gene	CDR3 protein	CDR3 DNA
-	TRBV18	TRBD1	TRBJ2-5	CASSPTGGVRETQYF	TGTGCCAGCTCACCGACAGGGGGCGTAAGGGAGACCCAGTACTTC
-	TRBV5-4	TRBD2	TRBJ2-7	CASSLAGGGGQYF	TGTGCCAGCAGCCTAGCGGGGGGAGGAGGGCAGTACTTC
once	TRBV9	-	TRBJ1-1	CASSVEEGTEAFF	TGTGCCAGCAGCGTAGAGGAGGGAACTGAAGCTTTCTTT
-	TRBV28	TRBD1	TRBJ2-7	CASSKHGTADSYEQYF	TGTGCCAGCAGTAAACACGGGACAGCTGACTCCTACGAGCAGTACTTC
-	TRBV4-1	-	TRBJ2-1	CASSQEVTGDSYNEQFF	TGCGCCAGCAGCCAAGAAGTAACAGGTGACTCCTACAATGAGCAGTTCTTC
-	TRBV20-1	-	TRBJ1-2	CSATHEFTF	TGCAGTGCTACCCATGAGTTCACCTTC
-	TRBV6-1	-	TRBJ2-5	CASSEVSQETQYF	TGTGCCAGCAGTGAAGTCAGTCAAGAGACCCAGTACTTC
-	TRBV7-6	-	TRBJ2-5	CASSDREETQYF	TGTGCCAGCAGTGACAGAGAAGAGACCCAGTACTTC
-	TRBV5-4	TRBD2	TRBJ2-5	CASSPTGLAGELETQYF	TGTGCCAGCAGCCCCACTGGACTAGCGGGAGAGTTGGAGACCCAGTACTTC
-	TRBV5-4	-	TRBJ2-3	CASSLGAGTITDTQYF	TGTGCCAGCAGCTTGGGAGCGGGTACAATCACAGATACGCAGTATTTT
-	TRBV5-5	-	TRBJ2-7	CASSPGGLRVGSSYEQYF	TGTGCCAGCAGCCCTGGGGGGTTACGAGTCGGGAGCTCCTACGAGCAGTACTTC
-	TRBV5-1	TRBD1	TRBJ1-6	CASSRGQGANSPLHF	TGCGCCAGCAGCCGAGGACAGGGCGCAAATTCACCCCTCCACTTT
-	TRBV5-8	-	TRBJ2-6	CASSLRGAGGANVLTF	TGTGCCAGCAGCTTACGGGGGGCCGGTGGGGCCAACGTCCTGACTTTC
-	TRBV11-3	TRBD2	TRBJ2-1	CASSLSSGSYNEQFF	TGTGCCAGCAGCCTTTCTAGCGGGAGTTATAATGAGCAGTTCTTC
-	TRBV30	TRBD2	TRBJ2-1	CAWSSTSGRGINEQFF	TGTGCCTGGAGTTCGACTAGCGGGAGAGGTATCAATGAGCAGTTCTTC
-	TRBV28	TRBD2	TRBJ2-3	CASSRSGRDTQYF	TGTGCCAGCAGCAGAAGCGGGAGAGATACGCAGTATTTT
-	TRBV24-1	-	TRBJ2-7	CAIKRGSSYEQYF	TGTGCCATCAAAAGAGGGAGCTCCTACGAGCAGTACTTC
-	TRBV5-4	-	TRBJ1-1	CASSRGHGDTEAFF	TGTGCCAGCAGCAGGGGACACGGGGACACTGAAGCTTTCTTT
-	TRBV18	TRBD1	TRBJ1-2	CASSPLTGANYGYTF	TGTGCCAGCTCACCCCTGACAGGGGCTAACTATGGCTACACCTTC
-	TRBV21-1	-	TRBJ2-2	CASAPKSSSGPSTGELFF	TGTGCCAGCGCTCCCAAGAGCTCTAGCGGGCCGAGCACCGGGGAGCTGTTTTTT
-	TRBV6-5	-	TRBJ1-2	CASSSREPGGYTF	TGTGCCAGCAGTAGTCGAGAGCCGGGGGGCTACACCTTC
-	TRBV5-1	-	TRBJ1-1	CASSLDPPGGGTEAFF	TGCGCCAGCAGCTTGGACCCGCCCGGGGGGGGTACTGAAGCTTTCTTT
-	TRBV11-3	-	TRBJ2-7	CASTSWGDDYEQYF	TGTGCCAGCACCTCGTGGGGGGACGACTACGAGCAGTACTTC
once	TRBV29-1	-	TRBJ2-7	CSVQDGGSSSYEQYF	TGCAGCGTCCAAGACGGAGGATCTTCATCCTACGAGCAGTACTTC
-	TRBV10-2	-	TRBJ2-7	CASSKDLRGYEQYF	TGCGCCAGCAGTAAGGATCTACGGGGCTACGAGCAGTACTTC
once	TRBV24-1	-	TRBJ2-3	CATSAPTDTQYF	TGTGCCACCAGTGCCCCTACAGATACGCAGTATTTT
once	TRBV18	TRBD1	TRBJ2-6	CASSPTGVEVGANVLTF	TGTGCCAGCTCACCAACAGGGGTAGAAGTTGGGGCCAACGTCCTGACTTTC
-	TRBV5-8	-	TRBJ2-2	CASSLLRQTGELFF	TGTGCCAGCAGCCTCCTTCGACAGACCGGGGAGCTGTTTTTT
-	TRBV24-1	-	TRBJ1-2	CATSVYEATDIGYGYTF	TGTGCCACCAGTGTCTACGAAGCCACCGACATAGGCTATGGCTACACCTTC
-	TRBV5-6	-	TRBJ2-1	CASSLYDGSSYNEQFF	TGTGCCAGCAGCTTGTACGACGGGAGCTCCTACAATGAGCAGTTCTTC
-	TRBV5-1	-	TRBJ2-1	CASSQDRAGYNEQFF	TGCGCCAGCAGTCAGGACAGAGCAGGGTACAATGAGCAGTTCTTC
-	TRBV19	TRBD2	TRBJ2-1	CASSMGLAGGNEQFF	TGTGCCAGTAGTATGGGGCTAGCGGGAGGCAATGAGCAGTTCTTC
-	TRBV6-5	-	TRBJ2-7	CASTRRAASYEQYF	TGTGCCAGCACGAGGCGGGCCGCTTCCTACGAGCAGTACTTC
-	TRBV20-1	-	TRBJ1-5	CSASPRGAWRQPQHF	TGCAGTGCTAGTCCGCGGGGGGCTTGGAGGCAGCCCCAGCATTTT
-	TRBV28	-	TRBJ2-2	CASSLKRGNTGELFF	TGTGCCAGCAGTTTAAAACGGGGGAACACCGGGGAGCTGTTTTTT
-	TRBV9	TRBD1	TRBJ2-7	CASSVLDRGTEQYF	TGTGCCAGCAGCGTCTTGGACAGGGGAACGGAGCAGTACTTC
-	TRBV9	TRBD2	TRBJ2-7	CASSVGFPGLAGGGRSYEQYF	TGTGCCAGCAGCGTGGGATTTCCGGGACTAGCGGGAGGGGGGCGATCCTACGAGCAGTACTTC
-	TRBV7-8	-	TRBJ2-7	CASSQDSLLTYEQYF	TGTGCCAGCAGCCAAGACAGCCTTCTAACCTACGAGCAGTACTTC
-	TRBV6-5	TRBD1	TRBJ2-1	CASRKTGPSYNEQFF	TGTGCCAGCAGGAAGACAGGGCCCTCCTACAATGAGCAGTTCTTC
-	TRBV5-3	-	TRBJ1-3	CARSCPGSNTIYF	TGTGCCAGAAGCTGCCCGGGGTCGAACACCATATATTTT
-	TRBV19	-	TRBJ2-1	CASSIRGERQGDDEQFF	TGTGCCAGTAGTATAAGGGGGGAGAGACAGGGTGACGATGAGCAGTTCTTC
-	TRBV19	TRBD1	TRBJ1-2	CASNRDRESYTF	TGTGCCAGTAACCGGGACAGGGAGAGCTACACCTTC
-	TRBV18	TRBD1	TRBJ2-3	CASSLGTADTQYF	TGTGCCAGCTCACTTGGGACAGCAGATACGCAGTATTTT
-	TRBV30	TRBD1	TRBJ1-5	CAWSSSRGTFGSNQPQHF	TGTGCCTGGAGTTCAAGCAGGGGGACTTTTGGGAGCAATCAGCCCCAGCATTTT
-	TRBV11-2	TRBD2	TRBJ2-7	CASSLDRAGGNYEQYF	TGTGCCAGCAGCTTAGATAGAGCGGGAGGGAACTACGAGCAGTACTTC
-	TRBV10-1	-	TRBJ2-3	CASSEGASSTDTQYF	TGCGCCAGCAGTGAGGGGGCGTCGAGCACAGATACGCAGTATTTT
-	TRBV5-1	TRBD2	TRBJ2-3	CASSKRLAGADTQYF	TGCGCCAGCAGCAAGAGACTAGCGGGAGCAGATACGCAGTATTTT
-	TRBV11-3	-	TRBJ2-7	CASSPAEVGSYEQYF	TGTGCCAGCAGCCCCGCCGAGGTTGGTTCCTACGAGCAGTACTTC
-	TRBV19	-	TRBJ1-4	CASSTATNEKLFF	TGTGCCAGCTCTACTGCAACTAATGAAAAACTGTTTTTT
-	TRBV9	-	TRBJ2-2	CASSPRESGELFF	TGTGCCAGCAGCCCCAGGGAATCCGGGGAGCTGTTTTTT